This TCR beta chain was recorded in a study of blood T cell repertoires in COVID-19 (dated by TCRdb to 2020 to 2021). About the study as a whole: The collaborator samples originated in the United States, Italy and Spain and spanned the acute and convalescent phases of COVID-19. The prospective study material was composed of cDNA or gDNA derived from T cells, B-cell-depleted T cells, or PBMCs. The dataset comprised deeply sampled blood TCRbeta repertoires from subjects exposed to, actively infected with, or recovered from COVID-19. The repertoires were released in a freely available public database meant as a resource for research on the immune response to SARS-CoV-2. Samples were obtained from the ongoing ImmuneRACE study (first 160 participants) and from about 1,300 subjects provided by 6 global collaborators. Sample metadata almost always included a de-identified subject ID, COVID-19 status, age in years and sex. HLA class I and class II types, where available, came from metadata supplied by the sample provider rather than from assay-based typing. Study-level results and caveats: How much clinical and demographic metadata was included differed by source and by participant, and the metadata was provided uncurated.

The immunoSEQ Assay, a bias-controlled multiplex PCR, was used to amplify TCRbeta CDR3 regions from genomic DNA. In the authors' own workflow: Within the assay, amplification of reference gene primers was used to estimate how many nucleated cells each sample contained. Sequence reads were collapsed and filtered to measure the absolute abundance of every unique TCRbeta CDR3 rearrangement. For each sample, productive Simpson clonality was calculated by taking the square root of Simpson's diversity index across productive rearrangements. The source is immuneACCESS, and TCRdb retained only in-frame sequences with V and J called. Part of the clones is not carried over; for the studies checked, unresolved V genes explain less than half of this, and the remainder is unexplained. The V and J calls and clone size were taken over from that table, and D and trimming were inferred from the DNA. This sample has about 50,000 clones in its table, and around three quarters of those were observed once. In total, the top ten clones hold 25% of the sample.

The cysteine opens and the phenylalanine closes a CDR3 of 15 amino acids. The retained sequence is limited to the CDR3, 45 bases, with the frame set at the first base. Trimming accounts for 2 bases at V and 4 bases at J, while the number of junction bases matched to no gene is 4. CDR1 SGHRS and CDR2 YFSETQ were looked up in the germline V gene. As to this clone: Its antigen remains undetermined. Per-base quality was not reported, and no clone a single base away is much larger than it.

The collaborating institutions used their own protocols to collect whole blood in K2EDTA tubes. For TCRbeta analysis, collaborators shipped samples in one of three forms: frozen whole blood, isolated PBMCs, or DNA extracted from either of those sample types. Recombination connected TRBV5-1 to TRBJ2-3; 10 bases in between match TRBD2. This TCR derives from a man in his 70s with acute or convalescent COVID-19. Sequencing was done on a sample of peripheral blood. The DNA sequence is given as TGCGCCAGCAGCTTCGGAGCGGGGGGGCCAGATACGCAGTATTTT. This translates into CASSFGAGGPDTQYF.